The 2 T cell receptor beta chains below were found in one sample sequenced in a study of shared clonotypes between healthy human individuals. Sequencing was performed with immunoSEQ multiplex PCR; in TCRdb, only in-frame clones are kept and a portion is missing. The data hold approximately 500,000 clones, with around 85% observed a single time. Sequenced input: PBMCs. The receptors here all came from a woman between 40 and 55 years old in good health. Some clones in this sample may be carry-over from other donors' samples.

J is TRBJ2-2 and V is TRBV11-2, with D tentatively TRBD2 (5 bases). The CDR3 runs 15 residues. The V gene lost 3 bases and the J gene lost 1 base, with 9 bases spanning the gap. The germline V gene encodes CDR1 SGHAT and CDR2 FQNNGV. CDR3 loop: CASSFGAGNTGELFF. For the CDR3, the DNA is TGTGCCAGCAGCTTTGGTGCGGGGAACACCGGGGAGCTGTTTTTT.

The V and J genes are TRBV5-5 and TRBJ1-1; 8 bases are a match to TRBD1. Trimming took 0 bases from V and 4 from J; bases not matched to a gene: 8. The CDR3 contains 16 residues. CDR1 is SGHKS, CDR2 YYEKEE, per germline (reference sequence). Here the CDR3 reads CASSLGRGLGGTEAFF. The CDR3 region has the DNA TGTGCCAGCAGCTTGGGCAGGGGGCTTGGAGGCACTGAAGCTTTCTTT.